This entry is about one T cell receptor beta chain. The target antigen is unknown. These data originate in a study of OX40 agonist ivuxolimab in advanced cancers. Background on the study: Patients were treated with intravenous ivuxolimab, dosed at 0.01 to 10 mg/kg and infused every 2 weeks. Study results and caveats: Among T cells, CD8+ cells averaged more expanded clones than CD4+ cells. What antigens the expanded peripheral T cells recognized was never established.

V lost 2 bases, J lost 7 bases, and 6 bases lay in between. The CDR3 has 12 residues. Germline assignment: CDR1 SGHVS and CDR2 FQNEAQ. The cohort excluded patients with autoimmune disease history or systemic immunosuppression. Profiling relied on immunoSEQ multiplex PCR, and the TCRdb table lists in-frame clones only, not all of them. The top ten clones hold 6.5% to 8% of a sample with 44,000 or so clones, roughly 80% of them seen once. The V call is TRBV7-8, the J call TRBJ2-1; D unresolved. Sequenced material: CD4+ or CD8+ T cells sorted from blood, taken in a trial of the OX40 agonist ivuxolimab. The receptor comes from an adult with an advanced solid tumor such as melanoma, head and neck, liver or kidney cancer. Written as DNA, the CDR3 is TGTGCCAGCAGCTTACAGGAGAATGAGCAGTTCTTC. The encoded protein is CASSLQENEQFF.